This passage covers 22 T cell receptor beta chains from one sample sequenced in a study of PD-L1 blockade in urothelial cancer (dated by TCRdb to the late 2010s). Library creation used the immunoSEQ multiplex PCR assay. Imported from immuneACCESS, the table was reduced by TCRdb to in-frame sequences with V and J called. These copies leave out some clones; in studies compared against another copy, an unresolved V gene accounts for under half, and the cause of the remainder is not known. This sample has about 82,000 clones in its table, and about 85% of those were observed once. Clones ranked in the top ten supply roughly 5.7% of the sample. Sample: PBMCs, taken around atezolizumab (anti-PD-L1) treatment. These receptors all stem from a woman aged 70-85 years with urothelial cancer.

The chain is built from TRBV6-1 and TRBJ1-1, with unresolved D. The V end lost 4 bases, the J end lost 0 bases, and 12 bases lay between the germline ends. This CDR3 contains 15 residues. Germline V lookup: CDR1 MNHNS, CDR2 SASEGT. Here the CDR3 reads CASSAERSLNTEAFF. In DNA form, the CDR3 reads TGTGCCAGCAGTGCAGAGAGGAGTTTGAACACTGAAGCTTTCTTT.

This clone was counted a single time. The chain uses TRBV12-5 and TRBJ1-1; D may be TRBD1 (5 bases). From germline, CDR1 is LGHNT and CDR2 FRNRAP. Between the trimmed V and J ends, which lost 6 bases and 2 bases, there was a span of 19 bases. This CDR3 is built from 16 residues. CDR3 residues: CASGPGIGGANTEAFF. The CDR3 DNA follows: TGTGCTAGTGGACCCGGAATCGGGGGAGCAAACACTGAAGCTTTCTTT.

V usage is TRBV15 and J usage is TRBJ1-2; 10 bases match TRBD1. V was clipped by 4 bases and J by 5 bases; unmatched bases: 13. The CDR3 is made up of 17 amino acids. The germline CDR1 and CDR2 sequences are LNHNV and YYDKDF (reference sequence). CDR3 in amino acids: CATSKGGMGQGMYGYTF. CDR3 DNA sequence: TGTGCCACCAGCAAAGGGGGGATGGGACAGGGGATGTATGGCTACACCTTC.

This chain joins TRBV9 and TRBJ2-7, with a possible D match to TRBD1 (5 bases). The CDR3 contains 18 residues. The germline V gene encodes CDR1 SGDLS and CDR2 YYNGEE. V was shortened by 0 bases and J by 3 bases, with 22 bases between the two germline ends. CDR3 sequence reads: CASSVVRTKQMISYEQYF. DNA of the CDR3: TGTGCCAGCAGCGTAGTGCGGACAAAACAGATGATAAGCTACGAGCAGTACTTC. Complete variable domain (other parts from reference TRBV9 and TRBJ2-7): DSGVTQTPKHLITATGQRVTLRCSPRSGDLSVYWYQQSLDQGLQFLIQYYNGEERAKGNILERFSAQQFPDLHSELNLSSLELGDSALYFCASSVVRTKQMISYEQYFGPGTRLTVT.

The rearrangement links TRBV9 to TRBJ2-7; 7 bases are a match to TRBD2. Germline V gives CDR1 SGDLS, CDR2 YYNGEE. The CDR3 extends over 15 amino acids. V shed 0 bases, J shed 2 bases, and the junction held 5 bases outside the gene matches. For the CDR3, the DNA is TGTGCCAGCAGCGTAGGCGGAGCGGGACCCTACGAGCAGTACTTC. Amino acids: CASSVGGAGPYEQYF.

The CDR3 reads CASSKDPSGSYNEQFF. The CDR3 coding sequence is TGTGCCAGCAGCAAAGACCCTAGCGGATCCTACAATGAGCAGTTCTTC. The genes are TRBV21-1 and TRBJ2-1; the table calls TRBD2, which could not be checked here. TRBV21-1 counts as a pseudogene. CDR3 length: 16 residues.

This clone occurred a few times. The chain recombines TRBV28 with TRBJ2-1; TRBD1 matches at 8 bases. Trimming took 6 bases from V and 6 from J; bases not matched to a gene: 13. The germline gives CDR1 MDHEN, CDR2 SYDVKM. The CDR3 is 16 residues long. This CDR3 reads CASSPGDRQYSNEQFF. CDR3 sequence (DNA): TGTGCCAGCAGCCCCGGGGACAGGCAATATTCCAATGAGCAGTTCTTC. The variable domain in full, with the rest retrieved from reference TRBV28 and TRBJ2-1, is DVKVTQSSRYLVKRTGEKVFLECVQDMDHENMFWYRQDPGLGLRLIYFSYDVKMKEKGDIPEGYSVSREKKERFSLILESASTNQTSMYLCASSPGDRQYSNEQFFGPGTRLTVL.

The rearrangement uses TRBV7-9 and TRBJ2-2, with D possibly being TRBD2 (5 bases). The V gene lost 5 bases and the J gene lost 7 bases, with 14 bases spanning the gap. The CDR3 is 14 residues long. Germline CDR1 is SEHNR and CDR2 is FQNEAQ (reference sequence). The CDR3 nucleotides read TGTGCCAGCAGCCCGGGATCTCGGGGCGGGGAGCTGTTTTTT. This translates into CASSPGSRGGELFF. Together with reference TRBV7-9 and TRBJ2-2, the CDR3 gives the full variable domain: DTGVSQNPRHKITKRGQNVTFRCDPISEHNRLYWYRQTLGQGPEFLTYFQNEAQLEKSRLLSDRFSAERPKGSFSTLEIQRTEQGDSAMYLCASSPGSRGGELFFGEGSRLTVL.

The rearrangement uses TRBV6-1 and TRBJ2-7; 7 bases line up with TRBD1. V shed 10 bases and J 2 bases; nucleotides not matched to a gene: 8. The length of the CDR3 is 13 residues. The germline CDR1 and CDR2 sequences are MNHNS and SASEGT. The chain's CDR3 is CATVDRAPYEQYF. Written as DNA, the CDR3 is TGTGCCACCGTAGACAGGGCCCCCTACGAGCAGTACTTC.

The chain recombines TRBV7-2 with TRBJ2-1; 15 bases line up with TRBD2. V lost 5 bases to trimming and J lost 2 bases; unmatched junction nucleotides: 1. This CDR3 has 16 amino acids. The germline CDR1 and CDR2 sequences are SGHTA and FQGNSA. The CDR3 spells CASSRTSGGAYNEQFF. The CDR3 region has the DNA TGTGCCAGCAGCCGGACTAGCGGGGGGGCCTACAATGAGCAGTTCTTC. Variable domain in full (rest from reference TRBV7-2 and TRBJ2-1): GAGVSQSPSNKVTEKGKDVELRCDPISGHTALYWYRQSLGQGLEFLIYFQGNSAPDKSGLPSDRFSAERTGGSVSTLTIQRTQQEDSAVYLCASSRTSGGAYNEQFFGPGTRLTVL.

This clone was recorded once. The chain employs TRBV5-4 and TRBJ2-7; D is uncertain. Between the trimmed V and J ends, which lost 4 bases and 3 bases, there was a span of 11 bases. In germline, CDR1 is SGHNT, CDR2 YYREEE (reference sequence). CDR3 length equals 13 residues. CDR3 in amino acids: CASSLPRDYEQYF. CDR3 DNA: TGTGCCAGCAGCCTACCGAGAGACTACGAGCAGTACTTC.

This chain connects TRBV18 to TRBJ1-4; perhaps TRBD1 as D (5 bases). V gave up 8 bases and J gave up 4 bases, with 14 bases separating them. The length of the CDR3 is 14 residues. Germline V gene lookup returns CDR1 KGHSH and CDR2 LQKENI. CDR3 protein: CASQSGTINEKLFF. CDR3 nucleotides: TGTGCCAGCCAAAGCGGGACTATTAATGAAAAACTGTTTTTT. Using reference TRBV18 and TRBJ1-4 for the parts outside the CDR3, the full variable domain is NAGVMQNPRHLVRRRGQEARLRCSPMKGHSHVYWYRQLPEEGLKFMVYLQKENIIDESGMPKERFSAEFPKEGPSILRIQQVVRGDSAAYFCASQSGTINEKLFFGSGTQLSVL.

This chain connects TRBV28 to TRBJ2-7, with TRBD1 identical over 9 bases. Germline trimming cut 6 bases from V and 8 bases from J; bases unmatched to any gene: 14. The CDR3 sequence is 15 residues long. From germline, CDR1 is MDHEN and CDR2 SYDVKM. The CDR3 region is CASRRSGTGMGKQYF. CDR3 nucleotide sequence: TGTGCCAGCAGGCGATCCGGGACAGGGATGGGAAAGCAGTACTTC.

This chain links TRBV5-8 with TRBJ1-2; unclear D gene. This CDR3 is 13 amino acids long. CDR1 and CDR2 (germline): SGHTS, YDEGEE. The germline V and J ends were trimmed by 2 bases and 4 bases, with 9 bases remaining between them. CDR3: CASSLTVAYGYTF. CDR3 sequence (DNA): TGTGCCAGCAGCTTAACAGTGGCCTATGGCTACACCTTC.

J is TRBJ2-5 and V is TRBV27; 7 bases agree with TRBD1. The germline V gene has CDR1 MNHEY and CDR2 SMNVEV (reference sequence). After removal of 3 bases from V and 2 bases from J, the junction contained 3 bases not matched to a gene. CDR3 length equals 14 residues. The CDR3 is CASSFGRGQETQYF. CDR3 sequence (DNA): TGTGCCAGCAGTTTTGGCAGGGGGCAAGAGACCCAGTACTTC.

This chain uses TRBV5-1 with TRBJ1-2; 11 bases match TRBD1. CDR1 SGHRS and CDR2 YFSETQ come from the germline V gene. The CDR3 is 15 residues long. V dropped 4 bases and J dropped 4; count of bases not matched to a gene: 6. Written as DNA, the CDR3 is TGCGCCAGCAGCCCCGGGACAGGGGGAGTCTATGGCTACACCTTC. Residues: CASSPGTGGVYGYTF. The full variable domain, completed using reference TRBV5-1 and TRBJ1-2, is KAGVTQTPRYLIKTRGQQVTLSCSPISGHRSVSWYQQTPGQGLQFLFEYFSETQRNKGNFPGRFSGRQFSNSRSEMNVSTLELGDSALYLCASSPGTGGVYGYTFGSGTRLTVV.

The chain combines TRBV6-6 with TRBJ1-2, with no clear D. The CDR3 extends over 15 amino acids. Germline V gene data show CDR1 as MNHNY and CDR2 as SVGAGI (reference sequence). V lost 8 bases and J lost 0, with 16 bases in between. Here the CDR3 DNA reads TGTGCCAGCGTGAAGGGAGCCGGCTCTAACTATGGCTACACCTTC. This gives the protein CASVKGAGSNYGYTF.

CDR3 region: CASSTAGTADNEQFF. CDR3 sequence (DNA): TGCGCCAGCAGCACTGCCGGGACAGCGGACAATGAGCAGTTCTTC. V and J are TRBV5-1 and TRBJ2-1; 7 bases agree with TRBD1. This CDR3 is built from 15 residues. Germline V CDR1 and CDR2: SGHRS, YFSETQ. The ends lost 4 bases at V and 5 bases at J; junction bases unmatched: 9.

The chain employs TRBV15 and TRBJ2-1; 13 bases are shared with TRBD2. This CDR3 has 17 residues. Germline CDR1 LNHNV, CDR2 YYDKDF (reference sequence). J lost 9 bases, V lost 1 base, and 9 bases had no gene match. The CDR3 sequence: CATSRGGVRLAGGEQFF. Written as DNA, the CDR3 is TGTGCCACCAGCAGAGGTGGTGTGAGACTAGCGGGAGGTGAGCAGTTCTTC.

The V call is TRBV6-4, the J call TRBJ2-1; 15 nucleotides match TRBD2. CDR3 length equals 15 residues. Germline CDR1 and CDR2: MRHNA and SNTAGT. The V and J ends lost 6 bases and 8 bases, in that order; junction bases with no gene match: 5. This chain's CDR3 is CASRAGLAGGDEQFF. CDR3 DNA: TGTGCCAGCAGAGCAGGACTAGCGGGAGGGGATGAGCAGTTCTTC.

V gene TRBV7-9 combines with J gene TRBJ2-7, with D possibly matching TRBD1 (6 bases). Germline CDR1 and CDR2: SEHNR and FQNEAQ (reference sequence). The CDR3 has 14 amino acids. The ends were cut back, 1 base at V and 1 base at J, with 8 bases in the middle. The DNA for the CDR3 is TGTGCCAGCAGCTTAGACAGGGTTTCCTACGAGCAGTACTTC. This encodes CASSLDRVSYEQYF.

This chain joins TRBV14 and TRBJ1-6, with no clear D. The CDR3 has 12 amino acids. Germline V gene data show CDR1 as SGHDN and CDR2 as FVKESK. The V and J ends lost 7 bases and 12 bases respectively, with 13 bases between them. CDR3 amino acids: CASNEITGPLHF. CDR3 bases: TGTGCCAGCAACGAAATCACCGGACCCCTCCACTTT.